The T cell receptor beta chain described here comes from a study of T cells in localized non-small cell lung cancer. General study points: A median of about 60 of the top 100 tumor clones appeared in adjacent lung, which was paired and uninvolved.

A note on this clone: Its antigen is unknown.

CDR3 length equals 14 residues. V was trimmed by 1 base and J by 10 bases, leaving 14 bases between them. Germline values: CDR1 SGHKS, CDR2 YYEKEE (reference sequence). The data were produced by immunoSEQ multiplex PCR, yet TCRdb's version contains in-frame clones alone and is incomplete. Among some 19,000 clones, roughly 84% were seen once, and the ten largest hold 2% to 3%. This TCR was sampled from a man between 35 and 75 years old with stage I lung adenocarcinoma. The chain combines TRBV5-5 with TRBJ1-4; D might be TRBD1 (6 bases). The starting material was peripheral blood, obtained before any cancer treatment. The CDR3, as DNA: TGTGCCAGCAGCTTGATGACAGGCCGGGGAAAACTGTTTTTT. It yields the protein CASSLMTGRGKLFF.